The 21 T cell receptor beta chains below come from one sample, sequenced in a study of cytomegalovirus exposure and HLA in healthy donors. The PCR used 60 Vbeta and 13 Jbeta primers. Profiled with immunoSEQ multiplex PCR; TCRdb holds only in-frame clones, not every one. The table includes some 120,000 clones, around 84% detected once. Input material: PBMCs. The receptors were sampled from a man aged 18-30 years in good health and CMV-seronegative.

This clone has a single count. V usage is TRBV27 and J usage is TRBJ2-7; D is perhaps TRBD2 (5 bases). Germline CDR1 reads MNHEY; CDR2 reads SMNVEV (reference sequence). There are 11 residues in the CDR3. V gave up 7 bases and J gave up 4 bases, with 8 bases separating them. The CDR3 region has the DNA TGTGCCAGCACTTCGGGGTACGAGCAGTACTTC. Translating gives CASTSGYEQYF.

This clone has more than one count but fewer than ten. The CDR3 loop is CASSFDRDTEAFF. The CDR3 DNA sequence: TGTGCCAGCAGCTTCGACAGGGACACTGAAGCTTTCTTT. The chain employs TRBV7-8 and TRBJ1-1; 7 positions agree with TRBD1. Germline V lookup: CDR1 SGHVS, CDR2 FQNEAQ. The trim removed 3 bases at V and 3 bases at J, leaving 1 base unmatched. The CDR3 is 13 amino acids.

The chain links TRBV6-4 to TRBJ2-2; D unclear. Germline V gene data show CDR1 as MRHNA and CDR2 as SNTAGT. The V end lost 3 bases, the J end lost 9 bases, and 5 bases lay between the germline ends. This CDR3 has 11 residues. The CDR3 DNA sequence: TGTGCCAGCAGTGATGGCCGGGAGCTGTTTTTT. Translated: CASSDGRELFF.

V is TRBV28 and J is TRBJ2-5, with 7 bases identical to TRBD1. Germline trimming cut 3 bases from V and 5 bases from J; bases unmatched to any gene: 12. Germline V lookup: CDR1 MDHEN, CDR2 SYDVKM. The CDR3 sequence is 16 residues long. For the CDR3, the DNA is TGTGCCAGCAGTTTCGTTGCTGGACAGGCAACCGAGACCCAGTACTTC. Translation gives CASSFVAGQATETQYF.

This clone was counted a single time. This chain uses TRBV6-1 with TRBJ1-5; tentative D call: TRBD1 (5 bases). The germline gives CDR1 MNHNS, CDR2 SASEGT. The CDR3 is 14 amino acids. Trimming stripped 2 bases from V and 7 bases from J, with 12 bases between. In DNA form, the CDR3 reads TGTGCCAGCAGTGAACAAGGGGCAAGGCAGCCCCAGCATTTT. Encoded protein: CASSEQGARQPQHF.

V and J are TRBV9 and TRBJ1-3, with unresolved D. Trimming stripped 4 bases from V and 3 bases from J, with 5 bases between. The CDR3 has 12 amino acids. From germline, CDR1 is SGDLS and CDR2 YYNGEE. The CDR3 bases are TGTGCCAGCAGCTACTTTGGAAACACCATATATTTT. Protein product: CASSYFGNTIYF.

The CDR3 loop reads CASSTIQMNTEAFF. Written as DNA, the CDR3 is TGTGCCAGCAGCACGATACAGATGAACACTGAAGCTTTCTTT. V usage is TRBV7-2 and J usage is TRBJ1-1; D ambiguous. This CDR3 is built from 14 residues. Trimming cost V 5 bases and J 0 bases, with 10 bases left between them. The germline gives CDR1 SGHTA, CDR2 FQGNSA.

The chain has TRBV19 and TRBJ2-3; a possible D gene is TRBD1 (5 bases). The V gene lost 7 bases and the J gene lost 1 base, with 12 bases spanning the gap. This CDR3 region has 14 residues. Germline CDR1 reads LNHDA; CDR2 reads SQIVND (reference sequence). CDR3 nucleotides: TGTGCCAGTAATCAGGGTGTGCGCACAGATACGCAGTATTTT. Its translation: CASNQGVRTDTQYF.

The chain couples TRBV19 to TRBJ1-2, with D maybe TRBD1 (6 bases). This CDR3 is 13 amino acids long. Trimming shortened V by 8 bases and J by 8 bases, and 18 bases separated the two germline ends. From germline, CDR1 is LNHDA and CDR2 SQIVND (reference sequence). CDR3 protein: CASSDRRGAGYTF. CDR3 coding DNA: TGTGCCAGTTCGGACAGACGGGGGGCGGGCTACACCTTC.

This chain joins TRBV19 and TRBJ2-7; D is uncertain. The CDR3 is made up of 15 amino acids. Germline CDR1 and CDR2: LNHDA and SQIVND (reference sequence). V was cut by 9 bases and J by 0 bases, with 18 bases left in between. CDR3 DNA sequence: TGTGCCAGCCGTTCCGGCCCCCGGAGCTCCTACGAGCAGTACTTC. Translation: CASRSGPRSSYEQYF.

This clone appeared a few times. The chain combines TRBV6-5 with TRBJ2-5, with D possibly TRBD2 on 5 matching bases. Germline CDR1 MNHEY, CDR2 SVGAGI. V was pared by 5 bases and J by 5 bases, with 18 bases between. The CDR3 has 15 residues. CDR3 sequence (DNA): TGTGCCAGCAGTGCCCTCCCGGGGTTAGATGAGACCCAGTACTTC. The encoded protein is CASSALPGLDETQYF.

V and J are TRBV12-5 and TRBJ1-5; 9 bases fit TRBD1. This CDR3 spans 15 amino acids. The germline V gene encodes CDR1 LGHNT and CDR2 FRNRAP. V was pared by 6 bases and J by 0 bases, with 3 bases of the junction left unmatched. The CDR3 DNA is TGTGCTAGTGGCGGACAGGGGCATAGCAATCAGCCCCAGCATTTT. Its translation is CASGGQGHSNQPQHF.

The chain is built from TRBV5-3 and TRBJ2-7; 10 nucleotides align to TRBD2. TRBV5-3 is noted as an ORF with a role that remains uncertain. V lost 0 bases and J lost 3; bases outside the gene matches: 6. The CDR3 is made up of 16 amino acids. CDR3 DNA sequence: TGTGCCAGAAGCTTGGTCTCACCTAGCGGGGGCTACGAGCAGTACTTC. It codes for CARSLVSPSGGYEQYF.

The V call is TRBV18, the J call TRBJ2-2; D might be TRBD1 (7 bases). V was pared by 0 bases and J by 3 bases, with 11 bases between. This CDR3 region has 16 residues. Per the germline V gene, CDR1 is KGHSH and CDR2 is LQKENI. CDR3: CASSPPEGADTGELFF. CDR3 in DNA: TGTGCCAGCTCACCACCGGAGGGGGCTGACACCGGGGAGCTGTTTTTT.

The chain is built from TRBV7-2 and TRBJ1-1; D uncertain. Germline assignment: CDR1 SGHTA and CDR2 FQGNSA. The CDR3 is made up of 14 amino acids. The V end lost 5 bases, the J end lost 0 bases, and 10 bases lay between the germline ends. The CDR3 loop is CASSPQMMNTEAFF. CDR3 sequence (DNA): TGTGCCAGCAGCCCCCAGATGATGAACACTGAAGCTTTCTTT.

The chain links TRBV10-3 to TRBJ1-2; the match to TRBD1 covers 7 bases. This CDR3 has 14 amino acids. Trimming at V came to 6 bases and at J to 6 bases, leaving 10 bases not matched to a gene. Per the germline V gene, CDR1 is ENHRY and CDR2 is SYGVKD. CDR3 DNA: TGTGCCATCAGCCGGGACAGACAGATGGATGGCTACACCTTC. The encoded protein is CAISRDRQMDGYTF.

V usage is TRBV4-1 and J usage is TRBJ1-1, with 7 bases identical to TRBD1. This CDR3 has 15 amino acids. Germline CDR1 is MGHRA and CDR2 is YSYEKL. After removal of 1 base from V and 7 bases from J, the junction contained 9 bases not matched to a gene. CDR3 in amino acids: CASSQVRQGFGEAFF. DNA of the CDR3: TGCGCCAGCAGCCAAGTGAGACAGGGATTCGGTGAAGCTTTCTTT.

V is TRBV13 and J is TRBJ2-7, with 12 bases identical to TRBD1. Trimming cost V 5 bases and J 7 bases; bases outside gene matches: 9. CDR3 size: 15 residues. Germline V gives CDR1 PRHDT, CDR2 FYEKMQ (reference sequence). CDR3: CASSPGGQGAGEQYF. The CDR3 DNA follows: TGTGCCAGCAGCCCAGGGGGACAGGGGGCAGGGGAGCAGTACTTC.

The chain links TRBV29-1 to TRBJ2-1; 9 bases line up with TRBD1. The V and J ends lost 5 bases and 6 bases, in that order; junction bases with no gene match: 5. This CDR3 region has 13 residues. CDR1 SQVTM and CDR2 ANQGSEA come from the germline V gene. The CDR3 region is CSVWTGAGNEQFF. CDR3 DNA: TGCAGCGTTTGGACAGGGGCGGGCAATGAGCAGTTCTTC.

In DNA form, the CDR3 reads TGTGCCAGTAGATTGGACACCCTCTCTGGGGCCAACGTCCTGACTTTC. Amino acids: CASRLDTLSGANVLTF. The chain employs TRBV19 and TRBJ2-6, with D perhaps matching TRBD1 (5 bases). The V gene lost 6 bases and the J gene lost 0 bases, with 12 bases spanning the gap. The germline CDR1 and CDR2 sequences are LNHDA and SQIVND (reference sequence). The CDR3 sequence is 16 residues long.

This sequence joins TRBV5-1 and TRBJ2-1; TRBD2 is a possible D gene (6 bases). Per the germline V gene, CDR1 is SGHRS and CDR2 is YFSETQ. The V gene lost 0 bases and the J gene lost 10 bases, with 11 bases spanning the gap. CDR3 length: 13 amino acids. The CDR3 sequence: CASSLGPSGEQFF. Written as DNA, the CDR3 is TGCGCCAGCAGCTTGGGACCCAGCGGGGAGCAGTTCTTC.